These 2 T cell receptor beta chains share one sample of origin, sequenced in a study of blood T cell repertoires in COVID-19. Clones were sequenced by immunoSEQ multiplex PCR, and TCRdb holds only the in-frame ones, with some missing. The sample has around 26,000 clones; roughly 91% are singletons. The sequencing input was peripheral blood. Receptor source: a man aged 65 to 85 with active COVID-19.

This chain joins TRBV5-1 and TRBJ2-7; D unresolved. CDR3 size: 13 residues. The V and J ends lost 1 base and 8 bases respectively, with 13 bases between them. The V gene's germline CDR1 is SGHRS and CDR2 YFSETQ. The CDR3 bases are TGCGCCAGCAGCTTGAGGCAGGTGAGCCAGCAGTACTTC. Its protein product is CASSLRQVSQQYF.

CDR3 DNA sequence: TGTGCCTGGGAGGCCCCCCTTGGGGACAGGGGGTTCACTGAAGCTTTCTTT. This codes for CAWEAPLGDRGFTEAFF. The chain couples TRBV30 to TRBJ1-1; TRBD1 agrees at 11 bases. CDR3 length equals 17 residues. Losses at the gene ends were 5 bases for V and 4 bases for J; bases not matched to a gene: 15. CDR1 is GTSNPN and CDR2 is SVGIG in the germline V gene (reference sequence).